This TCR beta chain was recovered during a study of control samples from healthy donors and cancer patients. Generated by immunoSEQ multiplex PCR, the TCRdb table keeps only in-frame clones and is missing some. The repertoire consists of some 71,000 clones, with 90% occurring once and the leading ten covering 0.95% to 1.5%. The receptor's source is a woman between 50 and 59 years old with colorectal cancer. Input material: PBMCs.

Here the CDR3 reads CASSRPRGAGTDTQYF. Written as DNA, the CDR3 is TGCGCCAGCAGCCGACCGCGGGGGGCGGGGACAGATACGCAGTATTTT. J is TRBJ2-3 and V is TRBV5-1; 8 bases line up with TRBD2. The CDR3 is made up of 16 amino acids. V gave up 4 bases and J gave up 3 bases; unmatched junction bases: 10. Germline V CDR1 and CDR2: SGHRS, YFSETQ.